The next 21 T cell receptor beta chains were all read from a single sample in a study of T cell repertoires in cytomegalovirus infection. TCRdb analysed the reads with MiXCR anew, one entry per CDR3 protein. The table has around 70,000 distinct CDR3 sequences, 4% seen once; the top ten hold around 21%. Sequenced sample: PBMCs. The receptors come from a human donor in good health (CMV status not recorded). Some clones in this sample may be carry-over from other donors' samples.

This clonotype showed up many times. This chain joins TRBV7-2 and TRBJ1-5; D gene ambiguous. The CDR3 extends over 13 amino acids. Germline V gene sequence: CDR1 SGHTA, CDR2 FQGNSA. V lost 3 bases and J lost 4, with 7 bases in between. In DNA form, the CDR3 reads TGTGCCAGCAGCTTGATCTGGAATCAGCCCCAGCATTTT. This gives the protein CASSLIWNQPQHF.

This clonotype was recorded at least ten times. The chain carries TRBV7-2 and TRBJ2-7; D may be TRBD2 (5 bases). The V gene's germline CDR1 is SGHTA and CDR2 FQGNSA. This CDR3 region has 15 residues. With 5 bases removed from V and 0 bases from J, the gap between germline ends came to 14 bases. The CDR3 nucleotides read TGTGCCAGCAGCGCAGGACTTACAAGCTCCTACGAGCAGTACTTC. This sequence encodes CASSAGLTSSYEQYF.

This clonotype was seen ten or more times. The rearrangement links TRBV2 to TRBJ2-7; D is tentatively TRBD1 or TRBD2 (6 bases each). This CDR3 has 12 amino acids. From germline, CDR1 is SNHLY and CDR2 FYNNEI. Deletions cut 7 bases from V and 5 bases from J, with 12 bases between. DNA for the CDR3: TGTGCCAGCAATGGGGGGCCCCACGAGCAGTACTTC. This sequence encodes CASNGGPHEQYF.

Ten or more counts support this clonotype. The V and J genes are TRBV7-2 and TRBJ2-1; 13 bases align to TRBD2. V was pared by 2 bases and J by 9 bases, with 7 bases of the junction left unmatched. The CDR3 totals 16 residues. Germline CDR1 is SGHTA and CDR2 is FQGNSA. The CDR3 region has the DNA TGTGCCAGCAGCTTACGGCCTACTAGCGGGGGGGGTGAGCAGTTCTTC. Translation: CASSLRPTSGGGEQFF.

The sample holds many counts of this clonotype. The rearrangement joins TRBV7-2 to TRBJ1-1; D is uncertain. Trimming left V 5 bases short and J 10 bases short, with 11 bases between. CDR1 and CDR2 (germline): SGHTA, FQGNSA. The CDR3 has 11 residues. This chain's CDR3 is CASSVMVRAFF. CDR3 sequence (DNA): TGTGCCAGCAGCGTAATGGTTAGAGCTTTCTTT. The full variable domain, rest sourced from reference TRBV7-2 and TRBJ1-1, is GAGVSQSPSNKVTEKGKDVELRCDPISGHTALYWYRQSLGQGLEFLIYFQGNSAPDKSGLPSDRFSAERTGGSVSTLTIQRTQQEDSAVYLCASSVMVRAFFGQGTRLTVV.

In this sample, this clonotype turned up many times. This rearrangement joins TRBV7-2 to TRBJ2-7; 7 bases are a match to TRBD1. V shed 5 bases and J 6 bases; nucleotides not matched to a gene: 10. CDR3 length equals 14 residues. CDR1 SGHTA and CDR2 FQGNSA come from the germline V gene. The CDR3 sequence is CASSPFMAGGEQYF. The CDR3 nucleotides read TGTGCCAGCAGCCCCTTCATGGCAGGGGGCGAGCAGTACTTC.

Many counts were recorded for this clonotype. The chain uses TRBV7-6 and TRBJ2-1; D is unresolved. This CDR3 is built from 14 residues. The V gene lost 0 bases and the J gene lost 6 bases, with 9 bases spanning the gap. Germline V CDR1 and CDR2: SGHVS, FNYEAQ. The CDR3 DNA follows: TGTGCCAGCAGCTTAGCCCTAGGCGTCAATGAGCAGTTCTTC. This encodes CASSLALGVNEQFF.

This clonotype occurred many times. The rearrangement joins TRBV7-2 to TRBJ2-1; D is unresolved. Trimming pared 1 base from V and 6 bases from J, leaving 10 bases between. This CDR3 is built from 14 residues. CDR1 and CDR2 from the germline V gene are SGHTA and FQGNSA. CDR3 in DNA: TGTGCCAGCAGCTTAGGGTGGAAGGGCAATGAGCAGTTCTTC. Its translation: CASSLGWKGNEQFF.

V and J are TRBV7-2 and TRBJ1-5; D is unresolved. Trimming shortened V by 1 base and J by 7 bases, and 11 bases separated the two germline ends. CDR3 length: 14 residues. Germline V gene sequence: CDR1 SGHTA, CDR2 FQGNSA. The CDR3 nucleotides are TGTGCCAGCAGCTTAGACTCTCAGAACCAGCCCCAGCATTTT. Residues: CASSLDSQNQPQHF.

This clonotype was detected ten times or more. The CDR3 bases are TGTGCCAGCAGCCGGGACCTAGCCAAAAACATTCAGTACTTC. Amino acid sequence: CASSRDLAKNIQYF. The chain carries TRBV7-2 and TRBJ2-4; D is perhaps TRBD1 or TRBD2 (5 bases each). Germline V gene data show CDR1 as SGHTA and CDR2 as FQGNSA. The CDR3 has 14 residues. V lost 5 bases to trimming and J lost 0 bases, with 8 bases between them.

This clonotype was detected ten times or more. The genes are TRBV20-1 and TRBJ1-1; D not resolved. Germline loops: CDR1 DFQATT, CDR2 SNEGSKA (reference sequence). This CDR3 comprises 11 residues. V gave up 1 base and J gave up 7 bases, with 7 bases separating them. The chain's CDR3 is CSARVMNEAFF. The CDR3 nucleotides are TGCAGTGCTAGAGTTATGAATGAAGCTTTCTTT.

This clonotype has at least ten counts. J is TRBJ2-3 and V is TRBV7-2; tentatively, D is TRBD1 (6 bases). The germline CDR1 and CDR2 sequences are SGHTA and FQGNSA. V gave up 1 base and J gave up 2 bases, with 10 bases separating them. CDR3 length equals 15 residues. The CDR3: CASSLVQGVTDTQYF. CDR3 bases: TGTGCCAGCAGCTTAGTACAGGGAGTCACAGATACGCAGTATTTT.

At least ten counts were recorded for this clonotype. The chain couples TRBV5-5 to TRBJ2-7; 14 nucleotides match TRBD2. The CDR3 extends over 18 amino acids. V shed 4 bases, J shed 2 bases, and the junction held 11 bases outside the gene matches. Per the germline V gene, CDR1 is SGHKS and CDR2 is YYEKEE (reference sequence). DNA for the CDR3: TGTGCCAGCAGCCCGGGACTAGCGGGAGTAGGAACCGCCTACGAGCAGTACTTC. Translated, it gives CASSPGLAGVGTAYEQYF.

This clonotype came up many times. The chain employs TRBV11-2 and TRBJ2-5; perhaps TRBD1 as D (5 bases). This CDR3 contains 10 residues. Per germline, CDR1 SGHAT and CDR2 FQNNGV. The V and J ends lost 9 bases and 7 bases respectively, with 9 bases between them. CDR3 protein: CASGARTQYF. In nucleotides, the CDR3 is TGTGCCAGTGGGGCGCGGACCCAGTACTTC.

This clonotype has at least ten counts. The DNA for the CDR3 is TGTGCCAGCAGCTTAGCGCTGGGTAGCAATTCTGGCTACACCTTC. Its translation: CASSLALGSNSGYTF. J is TRBJ1-2 and V is TRBV7-2; D not certain. The CDR3 loop spans 15 amino acids. With 0 bases removed from V and 7 bases from J, the gap between germline ends came to 15 bases. CDR1 and CDR2 from the germline V gene are SGHTA and FQGNSA.

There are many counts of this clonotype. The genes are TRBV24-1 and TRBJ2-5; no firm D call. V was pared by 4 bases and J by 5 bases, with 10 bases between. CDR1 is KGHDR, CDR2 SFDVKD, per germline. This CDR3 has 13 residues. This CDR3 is CATSDLHMETQYF. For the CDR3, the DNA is TGTGCCACCAGTGACCTTCATATGGAGACCCAGTACTTC.

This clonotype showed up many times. The CDR3 protein is CASSGVVGYTEAFF. DNA of the CDR3: TGTGCCAGCAGCGGGGTGGTTGGGTACACTGAAGCTTTCTTT. V usage is TRBV7-8 and J usage is TRBJ1-1; no clear D gene. Germline V CDR1 and CDR2: SGHVS, FQNEAQ. This CDR3 comprises 14 residues. The V end was cut by 5 bases, the J end by 3 bases, with 13 bases between.

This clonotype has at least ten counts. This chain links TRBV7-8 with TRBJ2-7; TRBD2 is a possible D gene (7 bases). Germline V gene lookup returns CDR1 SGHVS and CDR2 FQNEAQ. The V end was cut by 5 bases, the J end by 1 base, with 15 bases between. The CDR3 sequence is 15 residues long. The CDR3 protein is CASSPRGGGSYEQYF. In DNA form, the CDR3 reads TGTGCCAGCAGCCCCCGGGGAGGGGGTTCCTACGAGCAGTACTTC.

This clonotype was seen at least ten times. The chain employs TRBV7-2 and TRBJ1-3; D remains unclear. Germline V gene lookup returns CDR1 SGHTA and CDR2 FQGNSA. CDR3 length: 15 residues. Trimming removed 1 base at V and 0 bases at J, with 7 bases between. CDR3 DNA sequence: TGTGCCAGCAGCTTAGGGGTTAGCTCTGGAAACACCATATATTTT. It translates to CASSLGVSSGNTIYF.

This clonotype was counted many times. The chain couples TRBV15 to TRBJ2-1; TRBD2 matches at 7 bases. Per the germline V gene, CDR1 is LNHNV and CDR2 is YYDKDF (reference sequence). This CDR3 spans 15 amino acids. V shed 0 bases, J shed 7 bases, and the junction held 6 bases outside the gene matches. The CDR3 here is CATSRDRAGVNEQFF. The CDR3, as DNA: TGTGCCACCAGCAGAGATCGGGCGGGGGTAAATGAGCAGTTCTTC.

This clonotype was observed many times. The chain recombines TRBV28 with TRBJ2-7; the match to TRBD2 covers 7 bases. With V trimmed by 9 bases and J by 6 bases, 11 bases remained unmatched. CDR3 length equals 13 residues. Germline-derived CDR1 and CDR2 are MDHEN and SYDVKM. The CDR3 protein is CASGTAGDFEQYF. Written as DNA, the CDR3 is TGTGCCAGTGGGACCGCGGGAGATTTCGAGCAGTACTTC.